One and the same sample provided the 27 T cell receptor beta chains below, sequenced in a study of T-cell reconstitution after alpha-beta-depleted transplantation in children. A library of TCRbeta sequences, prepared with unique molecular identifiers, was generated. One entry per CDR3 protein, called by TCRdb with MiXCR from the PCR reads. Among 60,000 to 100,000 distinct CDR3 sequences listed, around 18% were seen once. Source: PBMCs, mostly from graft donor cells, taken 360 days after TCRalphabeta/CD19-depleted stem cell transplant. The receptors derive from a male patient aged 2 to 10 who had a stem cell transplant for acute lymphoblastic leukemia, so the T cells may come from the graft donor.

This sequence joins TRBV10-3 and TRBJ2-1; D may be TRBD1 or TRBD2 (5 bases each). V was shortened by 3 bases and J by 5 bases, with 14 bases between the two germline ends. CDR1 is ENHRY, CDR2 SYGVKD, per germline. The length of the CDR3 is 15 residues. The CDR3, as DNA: TGTGCCATCAGTGAAACGGGGCCCTTAAACAATGAGCAGTTCTTC. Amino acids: CAISETGPLNNEQFF.

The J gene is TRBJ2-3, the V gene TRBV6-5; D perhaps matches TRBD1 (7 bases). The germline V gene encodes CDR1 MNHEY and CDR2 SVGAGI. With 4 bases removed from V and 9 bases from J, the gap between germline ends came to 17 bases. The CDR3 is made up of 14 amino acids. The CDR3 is CASSSPQGGGTQYF. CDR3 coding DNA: TGTGCCAGCAGTTCCCCTCAGGGGGGTGGCACGCAGTATTTT.

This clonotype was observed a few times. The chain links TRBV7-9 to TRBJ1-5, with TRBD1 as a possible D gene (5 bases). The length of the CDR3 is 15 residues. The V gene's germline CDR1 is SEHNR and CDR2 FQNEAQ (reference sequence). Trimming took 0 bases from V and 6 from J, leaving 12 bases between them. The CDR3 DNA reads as TGTGCCAGCAGCTTAGCAGGAGGGGTCGGTCAGCCCCAGCATTTT. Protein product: CASSLAGGVGQPQHF.

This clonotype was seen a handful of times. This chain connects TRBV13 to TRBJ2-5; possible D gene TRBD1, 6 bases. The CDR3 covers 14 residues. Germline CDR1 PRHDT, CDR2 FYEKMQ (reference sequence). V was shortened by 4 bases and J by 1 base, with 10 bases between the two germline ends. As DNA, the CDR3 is TGTGCCAGCAGCTCAGGACAGATCCAAGAGACCCAGTACTTC. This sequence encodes CASSSGQIQETQYF. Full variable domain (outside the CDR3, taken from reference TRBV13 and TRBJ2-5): AAGVIQSPRHLIKEKRETATLKCYPIPRHDTVYWYQQGPGQDPQFLISFYEKMQSDKGSIPDRFSAQQFSDYHSELNMSSLELGDSALYFCASSSGQIQETQYFGPGTRLLVL.

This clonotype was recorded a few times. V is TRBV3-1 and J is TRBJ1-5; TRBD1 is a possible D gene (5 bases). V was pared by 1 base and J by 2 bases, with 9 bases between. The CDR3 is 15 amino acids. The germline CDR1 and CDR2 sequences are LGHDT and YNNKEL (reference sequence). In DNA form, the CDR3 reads TGTGCCAGCAGCCAAGGGACGGGGGGCAATCAGCCCCAGCATTTT. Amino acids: CASSQGTGGNQPQHF.

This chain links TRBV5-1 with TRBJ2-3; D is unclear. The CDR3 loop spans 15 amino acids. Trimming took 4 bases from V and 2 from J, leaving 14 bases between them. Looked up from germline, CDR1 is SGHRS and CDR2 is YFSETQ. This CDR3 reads CASSRILTNTDTQYF. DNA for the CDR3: TGCGCCAGCAGCCGTATTCTAACCAACACAGATACGCAGTATTTT.

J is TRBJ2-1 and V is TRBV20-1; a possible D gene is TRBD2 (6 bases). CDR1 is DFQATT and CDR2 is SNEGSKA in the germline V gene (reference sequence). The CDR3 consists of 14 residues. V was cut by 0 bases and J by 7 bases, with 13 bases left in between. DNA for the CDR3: TGCAGTGCTAGAGATAGGGCAGGGAGGAATGAGCAGTTCTTC. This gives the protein CSARDRAGRNEQFF.

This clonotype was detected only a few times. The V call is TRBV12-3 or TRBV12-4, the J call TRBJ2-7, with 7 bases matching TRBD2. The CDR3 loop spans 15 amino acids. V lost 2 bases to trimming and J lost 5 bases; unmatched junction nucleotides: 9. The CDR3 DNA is TGTGCCAGCAGTTTACCGGCGGGAGAAGTGGACGAGCAGTACTTC. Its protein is CASSLPAGEVDEQYF.

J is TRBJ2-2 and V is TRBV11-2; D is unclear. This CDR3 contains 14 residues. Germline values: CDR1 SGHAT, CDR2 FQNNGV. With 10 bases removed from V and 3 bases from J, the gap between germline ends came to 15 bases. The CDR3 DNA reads TGTGCCATCCTAGGGCCATTTGACACCGGGGAGCTGTTTTTT. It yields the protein CAILGPFDTGELFF.

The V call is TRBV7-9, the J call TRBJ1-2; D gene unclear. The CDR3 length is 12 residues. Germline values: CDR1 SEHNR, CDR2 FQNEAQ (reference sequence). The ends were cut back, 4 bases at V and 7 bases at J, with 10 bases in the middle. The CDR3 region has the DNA TGTGCCAGCAGCTACGAAACGTCTGGCTACACCTTC. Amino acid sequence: CASSYETSGYTF.

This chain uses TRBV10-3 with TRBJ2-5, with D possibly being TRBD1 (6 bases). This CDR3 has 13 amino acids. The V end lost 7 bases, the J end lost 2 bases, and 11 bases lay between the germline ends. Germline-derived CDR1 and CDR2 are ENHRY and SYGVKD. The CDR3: CAITTGFQETQYF. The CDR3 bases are TGTGCCATCACTACAGGGTTTCAAGAGACCCAGTACTTC.

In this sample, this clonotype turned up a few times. The CDR3 bases are TGTGCCACCAGTGATTACCATGGGGGAACGGCCGGGGAGCTGTTTTTT. It specifies CATSDYHGGTAGELFF. The J gene is TRBJ2-2, the V gene TRBV24-1, with D perhaps assigned TRBD1 or TRBD2 (5 bases each). Germline CDR1 KGHDR, CDR2 SFDVKD. This CDR3 contains 16 residues. The V end lost 2 bases, the J end lost 6 bases, and 15 bases lay between the germline ends.

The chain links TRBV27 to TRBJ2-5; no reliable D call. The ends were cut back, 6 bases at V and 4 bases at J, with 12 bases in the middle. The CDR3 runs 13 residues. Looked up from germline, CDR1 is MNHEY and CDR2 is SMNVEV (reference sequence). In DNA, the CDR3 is TGTGCCAGCAGCTCACCCTGGGGAGAGACCCAGTACTTC. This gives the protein CASSSPWGETQYF.

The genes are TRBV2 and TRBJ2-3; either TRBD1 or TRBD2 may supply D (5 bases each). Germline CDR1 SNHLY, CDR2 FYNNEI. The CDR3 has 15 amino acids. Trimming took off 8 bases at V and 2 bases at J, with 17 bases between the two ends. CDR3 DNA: TGTGCCAGCCGGCCGGGGCGGACCATCACAGATACGCAGTATTTT. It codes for CASRPGRTITDTQYF.

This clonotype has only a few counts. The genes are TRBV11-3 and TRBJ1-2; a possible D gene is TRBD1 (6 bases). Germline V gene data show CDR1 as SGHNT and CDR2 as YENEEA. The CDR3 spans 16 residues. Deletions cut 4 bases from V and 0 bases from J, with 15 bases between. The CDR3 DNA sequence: TGTGCCAGCAGCTCGTGGACAGTTGGCACTAACTATGGCTACACCTTC. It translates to CASSSWTVGTNYGYTF. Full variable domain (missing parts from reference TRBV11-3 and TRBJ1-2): EAGVVQSPRYKIIEKKQPVAFWCNPISGHNTLYWYLQNLGQGPELLIRYENEEAVDDSQLPKDRFSAERLKGVDSTLKIQPAELGDSAVYLCASSSWTVGTNYGYTFGSGTRLTVV.

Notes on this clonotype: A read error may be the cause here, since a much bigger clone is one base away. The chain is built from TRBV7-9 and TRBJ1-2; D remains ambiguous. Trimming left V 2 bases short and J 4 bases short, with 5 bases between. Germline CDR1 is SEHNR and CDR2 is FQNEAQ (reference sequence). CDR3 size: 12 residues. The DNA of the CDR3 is TGTGCCAGCAGCTTATATAGCTATGGCTACACCTTC. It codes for CASSLYSYGYTF.

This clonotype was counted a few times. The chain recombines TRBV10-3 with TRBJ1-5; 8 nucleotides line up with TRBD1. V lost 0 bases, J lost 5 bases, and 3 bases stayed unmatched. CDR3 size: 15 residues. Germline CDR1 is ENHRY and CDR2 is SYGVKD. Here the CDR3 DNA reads TGTGCCATCAGTGAGTCGACAGGGGCCTATCAGCCCCAGCATTTT. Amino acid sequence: CAISESTGAYQPQHF.

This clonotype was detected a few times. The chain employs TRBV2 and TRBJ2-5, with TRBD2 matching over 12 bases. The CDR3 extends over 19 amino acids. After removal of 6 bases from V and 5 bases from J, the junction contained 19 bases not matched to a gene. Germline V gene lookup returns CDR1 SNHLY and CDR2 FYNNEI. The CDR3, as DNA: TGTGCCAGCAGGACCAAGGGACTAGCGGGCGTCTACCTGCAGGAGACCCAGTACTTC. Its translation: CASRTKGLAGVYLQETQYF.

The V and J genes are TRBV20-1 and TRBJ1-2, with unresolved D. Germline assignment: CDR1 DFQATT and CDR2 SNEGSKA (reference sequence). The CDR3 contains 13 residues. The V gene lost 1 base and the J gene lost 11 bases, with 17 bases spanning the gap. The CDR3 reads CSARGTAVNRYTF. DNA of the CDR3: TGCAGTGCTAGAGGGACGGCGGTCAATCGTTACACCTTC.

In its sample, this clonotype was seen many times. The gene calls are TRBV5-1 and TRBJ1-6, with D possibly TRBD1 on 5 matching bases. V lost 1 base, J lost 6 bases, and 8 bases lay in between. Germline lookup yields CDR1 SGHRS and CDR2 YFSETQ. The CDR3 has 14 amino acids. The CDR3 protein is CASSLWGPNSPLHF. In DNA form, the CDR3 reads TGCGCCAGCAGCTTGTGGGGACCTAATTCACCCCTCCACTTT.

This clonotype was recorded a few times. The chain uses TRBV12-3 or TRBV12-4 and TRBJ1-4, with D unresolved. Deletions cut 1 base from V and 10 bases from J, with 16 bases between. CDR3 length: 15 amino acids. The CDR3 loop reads CASSLDLMGRGKLFF. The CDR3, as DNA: TGTGCCAGCAGTTTAGATCTTATGGGCCGGGGAAAACTGTTTTTT.

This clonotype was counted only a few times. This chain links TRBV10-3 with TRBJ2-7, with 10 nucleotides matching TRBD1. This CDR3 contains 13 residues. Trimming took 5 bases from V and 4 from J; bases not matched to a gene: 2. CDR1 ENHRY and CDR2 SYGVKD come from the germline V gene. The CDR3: CAISRDRGYEQYF. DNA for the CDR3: TGTGCCATCAGTCGGGACAGGGGTTACGAGCAGTACTTC.

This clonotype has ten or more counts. The CDR3 protein is CAAGTSGTLEQYF. CDR3 nucleotides: TGTGCCGCAGGTACTAGCGGGACGCTCGAGCAGTACTTC. The rearrangement links TRBV7-8 to TRBJ2-7; 10 nucleotides line up with TRBD2. The CDR3 extends over 13 amino acids. V trimming: 11 bases; J trimming: 6 bases; junction bases outside the gene matches: 10. From germline, CDR1 is SGHVS and CDR2 FQNEAQ.

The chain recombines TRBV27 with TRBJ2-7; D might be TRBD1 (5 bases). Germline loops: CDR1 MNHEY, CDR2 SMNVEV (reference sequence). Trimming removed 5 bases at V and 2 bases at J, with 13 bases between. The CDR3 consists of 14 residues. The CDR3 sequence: CASSRGDSPYEQYF. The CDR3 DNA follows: TGTGCCAGCAGTCGAGGAGACAGCCCCTACGAGCAGTACTTC.

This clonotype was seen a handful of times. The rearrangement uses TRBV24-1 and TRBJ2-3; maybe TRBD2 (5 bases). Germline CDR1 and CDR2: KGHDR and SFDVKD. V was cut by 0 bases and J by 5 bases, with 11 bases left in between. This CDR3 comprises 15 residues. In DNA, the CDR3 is TGTGCCACCAGTGATTTGAAGAGGGAACTAGATACGCAGTATTTT. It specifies CATSDLKRELDTQYF.

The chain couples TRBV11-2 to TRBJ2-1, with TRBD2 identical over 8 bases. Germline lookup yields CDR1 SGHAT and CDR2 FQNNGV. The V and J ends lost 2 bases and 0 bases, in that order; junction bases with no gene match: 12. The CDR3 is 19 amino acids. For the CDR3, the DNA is TGTGCCAGCAGCTTATCAGGTGCTAGCGGGCGTCCCTCCTACAATGAGCAGTTCTTC. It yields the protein CASSLSGASGRPSYNEQFF.

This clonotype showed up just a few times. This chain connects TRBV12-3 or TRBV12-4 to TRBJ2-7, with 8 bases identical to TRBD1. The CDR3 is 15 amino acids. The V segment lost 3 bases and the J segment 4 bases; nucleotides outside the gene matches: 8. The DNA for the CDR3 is TGTGCCAGCAGTTTGGATGGACAGGGCCTTTACGAGCAGTACTTC. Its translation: CASSLDGQGLYEQYF.